A selection of T cell receptor beta chains follows, all from one sample in a study of human T cells and chemical hapten exposure. TCRdb called the RACE reads again in MiXCR, with one record for every CDR3 protein. The sample has 45,000 to 70,000 distinct CDR3 sequences, 7% to 10% seen once; the top ten hold less than 15%. Sequencing was performed on whole blood, taken in connection with sensitization to the hapten diphenylcyclopropenone (DPC). The receptor set was obtained from a woman aged 40 to 49 with alopecia areata. Some clones in this sample may be carry-over from other donors' samples. Each CDR3 is given with its conserved first and last residue. The order of the fields is J gene, D gene, V gene, clone size, CDR3 DNA, CDR3 protein. A D gene is named only where the DNA matches it firmly. Only some rows state a clone size, as once, few, many or a class for expanded clones.

j_call: TRBJ1-2
d_call: TRBD1
v_call: TRBV29-1
clone_size: many
cdr3_nt: TGCAGCGGCGGGACAGGGGATGGCTACACCTTC
cdr3_aa: CSGGTGDGYTF

j_call: TRBJ1-5
d_call: -
v_call: TRBV29-1
clone_size: -
cdr3_nt: TGCAGCGTTGATCCTAGCAATCAGCCCCAGCATTTT
cdr3_aa: CSVDPSNQPQHF

j_call: TRBJ1-1
d_call: -
v_call: TRBV21-1
clone_size: many
cdr3_nt: TGTGCCAGCAGCAAAGCGGAAACAGAAACCATTATGAACACTGAAGCTTTCTTT
cdr3_aa: CASSKAETETIMNTEAFF

j_call: TRBJ2-6
d_call: -
v_call: TRBV7-6
clone_size: -
cdr3_nt: TGTGCCAGCAGCCCGGCGAAGGGTAACGGGGCCAACGTCCTGACTTTC
cdr3_aa: CASSPAKGNGANVLTF

j_call: TRBJ1-5
d_call: -
v_call: TRBV4-1
clone_size: few
cdr3_nt: TGCGCCAGCAGCATAGGGGCGAGCAATCAGCCCCAGCATTTT
cdr3_aa: CASSIGASNQPQHF

j_call: TRBJ1-6
d_call: -
v_call: TRBV23-1
clone_size: many
cdr3_nt: TGCGCCAGCAGTCAACCAGGGGCAGGATCCTATAATTCACCCCTCCACTTT
cdr3_aa: CASSQPGAGSYNSPLHF

j_call: TRBJ1-5
d_call: TRBD1
v_call: TRBV18
clone_size: many
cdr3_nt: TGTGCCAGCTCACCCCTTACTGACAGGGTGGGGGATGACAATCAGCCCCAGCATTTT
cdr3_aa: CASSPLTDRVGDDNQPQHF

j_call: TRBJ2-5
d_call: -
v_call: TRBV6-1
clone_size: many
cdr3_nt: TGTGCCAGCAACTACAGGTCCCTGGAGGGTAAACAAGAGACCCAGTACTTC
cdr3_aa: CASNYRSLEGKQETQYF

j_call: TRBJ1-5
d_call: -
v_call: TRBV15
clone_size: -
cdr3_nt: TGTGCCACCAGCAGAGATGTTGAGGCTCAGCCCCAGCATTTT
cdr3_aa: CATSRDVEAQPQHF

j_call: TRBJ1-5
d_call: -
v_call: TRBV6-2/TRBV6-3
clone_size: many
cdr3_nt: TGTGCCAGCAGTTACTTGGGGCAGGGTGGCAATCAGCCCCAGCATTTT
cdr3_aa: CASSYLGQGGNQPQHF

j_call: TRBJ2-7
d_call: TRBD1
v_call: TRBV12-3/TRBV12-4
clone_size: many
cdr3_nt: TGTGCCAGCACCCCAGGTTGGGGACAGAGCTCCTACGAGCAGTACTTC
cdr3_aa: CASTPGWGQSSYEQYF